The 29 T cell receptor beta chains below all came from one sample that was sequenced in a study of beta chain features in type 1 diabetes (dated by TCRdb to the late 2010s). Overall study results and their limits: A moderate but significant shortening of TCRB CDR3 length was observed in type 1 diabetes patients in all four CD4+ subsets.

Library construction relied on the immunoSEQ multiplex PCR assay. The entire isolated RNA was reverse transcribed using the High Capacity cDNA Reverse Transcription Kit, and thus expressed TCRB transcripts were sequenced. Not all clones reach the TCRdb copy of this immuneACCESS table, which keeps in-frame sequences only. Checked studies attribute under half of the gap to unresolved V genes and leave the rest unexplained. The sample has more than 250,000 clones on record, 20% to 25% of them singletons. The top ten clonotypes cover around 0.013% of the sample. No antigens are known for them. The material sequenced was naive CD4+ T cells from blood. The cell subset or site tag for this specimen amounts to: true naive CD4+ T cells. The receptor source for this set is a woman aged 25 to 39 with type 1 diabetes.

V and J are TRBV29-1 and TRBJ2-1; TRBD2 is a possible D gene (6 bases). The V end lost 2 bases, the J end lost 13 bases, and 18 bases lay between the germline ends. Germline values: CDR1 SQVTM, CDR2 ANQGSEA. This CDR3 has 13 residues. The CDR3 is CSVEQLASSPQFF. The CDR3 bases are TGCAGCGTTGAACAACTAGCTAGTTCCCCTCAGTTCTTC.

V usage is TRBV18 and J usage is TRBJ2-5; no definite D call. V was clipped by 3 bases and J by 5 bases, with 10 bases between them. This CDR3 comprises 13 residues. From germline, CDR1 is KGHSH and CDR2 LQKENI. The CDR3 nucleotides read TGTGCCAGCTCACCTCCGGTTAAGGAGACCCAGTACTTC. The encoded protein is CASSPPVKETQYF.

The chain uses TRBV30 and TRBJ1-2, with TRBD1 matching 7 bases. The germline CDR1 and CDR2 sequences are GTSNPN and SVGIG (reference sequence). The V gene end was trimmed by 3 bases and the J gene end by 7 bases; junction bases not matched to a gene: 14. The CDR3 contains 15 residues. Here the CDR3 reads CAWRLIDRAFRGYTF. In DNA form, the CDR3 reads TGTGCCTGGAGACTCATAGACAGGGCATTTCGTGGCTACACCTTC.

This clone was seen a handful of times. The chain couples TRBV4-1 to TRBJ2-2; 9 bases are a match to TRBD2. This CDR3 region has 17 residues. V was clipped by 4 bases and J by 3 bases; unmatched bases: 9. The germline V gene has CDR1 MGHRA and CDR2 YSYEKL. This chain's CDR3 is CASSRFSGGSDTGELFF. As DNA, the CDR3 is TGCGCCAGCAGCCGATTCAGCGGGGGGTCGGACACCGGGGAGCTGTTTTTT.

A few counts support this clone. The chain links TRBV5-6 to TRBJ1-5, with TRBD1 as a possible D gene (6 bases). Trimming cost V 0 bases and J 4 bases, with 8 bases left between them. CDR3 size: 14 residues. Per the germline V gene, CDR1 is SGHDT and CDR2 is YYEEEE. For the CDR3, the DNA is TGTGCCAGCAGCTTGGGGGGGCGGAATCAGCCCCAGCATTTT. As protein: CASSLGGRNQPQHF.

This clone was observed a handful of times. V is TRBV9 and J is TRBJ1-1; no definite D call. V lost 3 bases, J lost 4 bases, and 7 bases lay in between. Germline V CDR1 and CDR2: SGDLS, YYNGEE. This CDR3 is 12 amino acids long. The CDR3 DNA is TGTGCCAGCAGCGCGGTATCCACTGAAGCTTTCTTT. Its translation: CASSAVSTEAFF.

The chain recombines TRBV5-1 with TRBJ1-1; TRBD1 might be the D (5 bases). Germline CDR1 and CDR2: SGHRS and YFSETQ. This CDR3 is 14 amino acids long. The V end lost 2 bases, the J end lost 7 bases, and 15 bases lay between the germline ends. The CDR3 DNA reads TGCGCCAGCAGCTTCCAGGGAGGGTACGGTGAAGCTTTCTTT. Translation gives CASSFQGGYGEAFF.

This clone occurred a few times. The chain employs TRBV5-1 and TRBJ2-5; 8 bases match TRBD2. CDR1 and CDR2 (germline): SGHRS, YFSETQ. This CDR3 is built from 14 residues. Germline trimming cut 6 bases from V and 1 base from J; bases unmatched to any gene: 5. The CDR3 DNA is TGCGCCAGCAAACTAGCGGTCATCCAAGAGACCCAGTACTTC. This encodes CASKLAVIQETQYF.

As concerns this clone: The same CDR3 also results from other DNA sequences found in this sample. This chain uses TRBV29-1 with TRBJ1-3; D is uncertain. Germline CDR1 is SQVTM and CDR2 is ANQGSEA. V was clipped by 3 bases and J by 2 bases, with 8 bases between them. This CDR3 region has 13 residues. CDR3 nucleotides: TGCAGCGTTGAGGCGGGCGCTGGAAACACCATATATTTT. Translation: CSVEAGAGNTIYF.

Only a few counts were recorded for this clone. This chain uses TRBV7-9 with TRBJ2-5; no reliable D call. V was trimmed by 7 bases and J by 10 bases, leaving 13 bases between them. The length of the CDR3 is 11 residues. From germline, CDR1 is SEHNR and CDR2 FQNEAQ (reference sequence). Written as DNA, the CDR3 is TGTGCCAGCACCCCCGTTGAGGACCAGTACTTC. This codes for CASTPVEDQYF.

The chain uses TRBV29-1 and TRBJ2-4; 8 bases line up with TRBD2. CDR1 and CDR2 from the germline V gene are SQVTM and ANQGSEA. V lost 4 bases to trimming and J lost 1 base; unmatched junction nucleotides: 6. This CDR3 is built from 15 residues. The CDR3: CSVVGGAEAKNIQYF. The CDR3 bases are TGCAGCGTTGTCGGGGGGGCAGAGGCCAAAAACATTCAGTACTTC. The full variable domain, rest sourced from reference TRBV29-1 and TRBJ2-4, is SAVISQKPSRDICQRGTSLTIQCQVDSQVTMMFWYRQQPGQSLTLIATANQGSEATYESGFVIDKFPISRPNLTFSTLTVSNMSPEDSSIYLCSVVGGAEAKNIQYFGAGTRLSVL.

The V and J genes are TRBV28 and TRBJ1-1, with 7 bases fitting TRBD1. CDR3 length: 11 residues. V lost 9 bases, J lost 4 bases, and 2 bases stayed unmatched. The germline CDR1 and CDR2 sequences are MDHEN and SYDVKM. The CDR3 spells CASRQGTEAFF. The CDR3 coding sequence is TGTGCCAGTCGACAGGGCACTGAAGCTTTCTTT.

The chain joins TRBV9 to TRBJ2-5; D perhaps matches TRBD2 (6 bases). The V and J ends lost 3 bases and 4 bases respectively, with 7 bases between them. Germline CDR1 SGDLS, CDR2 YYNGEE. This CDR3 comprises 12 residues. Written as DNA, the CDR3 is TGTGCCAGCAGCGGGGGAGGAGAGACCCAGTACTTC. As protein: CASSGGGETQYF.

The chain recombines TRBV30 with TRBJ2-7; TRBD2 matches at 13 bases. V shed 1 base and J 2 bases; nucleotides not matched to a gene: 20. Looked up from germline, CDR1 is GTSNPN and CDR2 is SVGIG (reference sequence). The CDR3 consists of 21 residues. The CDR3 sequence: CAWSGSYPGLAGVPLAYEQYF. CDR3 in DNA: TGTGCCTGGAGTGGCTCATACCCAGGACTAGCGGGAGTTCCTCTAGCCTACGAGCAGTACTTC.

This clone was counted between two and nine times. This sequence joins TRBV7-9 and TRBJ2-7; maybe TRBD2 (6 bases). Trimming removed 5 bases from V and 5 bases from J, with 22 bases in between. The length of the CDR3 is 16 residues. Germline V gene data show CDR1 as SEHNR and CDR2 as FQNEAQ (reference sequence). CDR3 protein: CASSPRPGVAIHEQYF. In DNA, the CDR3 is TGTGCCAGCAGCCCAAGGCCGGGGGTCGCTATCCACGAGCAGTACTTC.

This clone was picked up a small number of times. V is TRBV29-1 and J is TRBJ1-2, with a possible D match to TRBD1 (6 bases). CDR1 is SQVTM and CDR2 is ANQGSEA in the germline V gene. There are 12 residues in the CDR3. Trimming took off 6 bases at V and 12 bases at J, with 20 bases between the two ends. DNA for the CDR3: TGCAGCGTGGCAGGGGATATAATTCGGGACACCTTC. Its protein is CSVAGDIIRDTF.

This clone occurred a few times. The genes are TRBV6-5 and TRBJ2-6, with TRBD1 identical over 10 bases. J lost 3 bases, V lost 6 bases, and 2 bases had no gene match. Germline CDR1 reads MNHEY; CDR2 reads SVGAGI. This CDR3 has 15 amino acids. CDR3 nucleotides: TGTGCCAGCAGCGACAGGGGGCTTGGGGCCAACGTCCTGACTTTC. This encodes CASSDRGLGANVLTF.

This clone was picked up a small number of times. In DNA, the CDR3 is TGTGCCAGCAGCATCCCCGGGGTTGGGACTGAAGCTTTCTTT. This codes for CASSIPGVGTEAFF. V and J are TRBV11-3 and TRBJ1-1; no clear D gene. Germline CDR1 and CDR2: SGHNT and YENEEA. The CDR3 has 14 amino acids. The germline V and J ends were trimmed by 5 bases and 5 bases, with 15 bases remaining between them.

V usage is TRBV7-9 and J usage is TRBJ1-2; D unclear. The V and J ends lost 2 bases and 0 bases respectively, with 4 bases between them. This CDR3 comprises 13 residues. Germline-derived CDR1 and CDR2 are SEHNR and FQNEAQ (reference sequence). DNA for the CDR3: TGTGCCAGCAGCTTATTCACTAACTATGGCTACACCTTC. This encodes CASSLFTNYGYTF.

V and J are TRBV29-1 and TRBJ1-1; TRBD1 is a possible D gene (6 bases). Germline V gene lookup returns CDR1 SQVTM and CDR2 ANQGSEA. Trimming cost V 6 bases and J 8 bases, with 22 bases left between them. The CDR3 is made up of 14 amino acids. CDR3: CSVEQGRVSTEAFF. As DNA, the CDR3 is TGCAGCGTGGAACAGGGTCGGGTGTCAACGGAAGCTTTCTTT.

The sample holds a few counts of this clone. CDR3 residues: CASSLDTNGYTF. The CDR3 DNA follows: TGTGCCAGCTCACTGGACACGAATGGCTACACCTTC. The V and J genes are TRBV18 and TRBJ1-2; TRBD1 might be the D (5 bases). V lost 4 bases and J lost 6, with 9 bases in between. CDR3 length equals 12 residues. Germline V lookup: CDR1 KGHSH, CDR2 LQKENI.

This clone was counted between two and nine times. CDR3 DNA sequence: TGTGCCAGCAGCTATCTGACTAGCGGAAAGAGGAGCTCCTACAATGAGCAGTTCTTC. Translating it yields CASSYLTSGKRSSYNEQFF. The chain carries TRBV7-9 and TRBJ2-1; 9 bases fit TRBD2. The CDR3 length is 19 residues. Germline V gene data show CDR1 as SEHNR and CDR2 as FQNEAQ (reference sequence). Unmatched junction bases numbered 13, after V lost 4 bases and J lost 0 bases.

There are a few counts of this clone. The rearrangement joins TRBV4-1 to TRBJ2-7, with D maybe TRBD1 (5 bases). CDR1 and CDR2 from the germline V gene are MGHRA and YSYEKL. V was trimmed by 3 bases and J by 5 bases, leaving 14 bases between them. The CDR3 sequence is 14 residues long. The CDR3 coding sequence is TGCGCCAGCAGCCAGAGATTGACAGTGAACGAGCAGTACTTC. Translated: CASSQRLTVNEQYF.

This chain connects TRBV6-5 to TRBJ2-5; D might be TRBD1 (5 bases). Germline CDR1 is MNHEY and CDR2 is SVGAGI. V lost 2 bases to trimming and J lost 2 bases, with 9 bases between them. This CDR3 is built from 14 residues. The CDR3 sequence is CASSYLRAQETQYF. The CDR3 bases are TGTGCCAGCAGTTACCTCAGGGCGCAAGAGACCCAGTACTTC.

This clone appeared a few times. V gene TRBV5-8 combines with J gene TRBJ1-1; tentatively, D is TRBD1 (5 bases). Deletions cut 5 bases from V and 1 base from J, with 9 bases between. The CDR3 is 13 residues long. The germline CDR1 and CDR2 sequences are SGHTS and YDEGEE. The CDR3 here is CASRNRGNTEAFF. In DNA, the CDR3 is TGTGCCAGCAGAAATAGGGGGAACACTGAAGCTTTCTTT.

This CDR3 reads CSVRDRGYSEQYF. DNA for the CDR3: TGCAGCGTTCGGGACAGGGGGTATTCCGAGCAGTACTTC. The V call is TRBV29-1, the J call TRBJ2-7, with 11 bases matching TRBD1. Germline-derived CDR1 and CDR2 are SQVTM and ANQGSEA. The CDR3 totals 13 residues. After removal of 5 bases from V and 6 bases from J, the junction contained 6 bases not matched to a gene.

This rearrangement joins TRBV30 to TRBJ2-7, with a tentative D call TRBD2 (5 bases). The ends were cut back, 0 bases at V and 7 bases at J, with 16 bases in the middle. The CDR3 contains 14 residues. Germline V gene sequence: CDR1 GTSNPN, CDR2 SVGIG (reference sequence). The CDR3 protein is CAWSVGSLTREQYF. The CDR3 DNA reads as TGTGCCTGGAGTGTAGGCAGCCTCACTAGAGAGCAGTACTTC.

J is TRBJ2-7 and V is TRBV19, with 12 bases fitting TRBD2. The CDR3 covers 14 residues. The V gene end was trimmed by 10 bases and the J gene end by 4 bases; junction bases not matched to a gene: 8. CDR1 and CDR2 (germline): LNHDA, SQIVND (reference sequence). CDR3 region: CATSQTSGSYEQYF. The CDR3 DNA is TGTGCCACCTCACAGACTAGCGGGAGTTACGAGCAGTACTTC.

The CDR3 DNA reads TGCAGCGTTGCGCTAGCCCTTTCCAATGAGCAGTTCTTC. Its protein product is CSVALALSNEQFF. V usage is TRBV29-1 and J usage is TRBJ2-1; perhaps TRBD2 as D (5 bases). Germline values: CDR1 SQVTM, CDR2 ANQGSEA. With 4 bases removed from V and 6 bases from J, the gap between germline ends came to 13 bases. The CDR3 loop spans 13 amino acids.